Listed below are T cell receptor beta chains from one sample, sequenced in a study of graft-versus-host responses after intestinal transplantation. Method: immunoSEQ multiplex PCR; TCRdb's copy keeps in-frame clones and lacks some. The table records 25,000 to 30,000 clones, 80% to 85% of them present only once. The sequencing here drew on ileum tissue, taken 98 days after intestinal transplantation. These receptors were obtained from a human patient who received an intestinal transplant, so some T cells may come from the graft donor. Each CDR3 is given with its conserved first and last residue. D genes are given only for firm matches. The size entry is marked missing in some rows and otherwise reads once, few, many or a size class.

TRBV30	TRBJ1-4	NA	NA	17	CAWSVTPPGPVNEKLFF	TGTGCCTGGAGTGTAACCCCCCCGGGACCCGTGAATGAAAAACTGTTTTTT
TRBV10-3	TRBJ2-3	NA	NA	16	CAITSPGGGGTDTQYF	TGTGCCATCACCTCCCCCGGCGGGGGCGGCACAGATACGCAGTATTTT
TRBV27	TRBJ1-2	NA	NA	13	CASSLGPNYGYTF	TGTGCCAGCAGTTTAGGCCCGAACTATGGCTACACCTTC
TRBV9	TRBJ1-2	NA	NA	13	CASSAQVGYGYTF	TGTGCCAGCAGCGCCCAGGTGGGCTATGGCTACACCTTC
TRBV7-6	TRBJ1-6	NA	few	14	CASSYRGLFSPLHF	TGTGCCAGCAGCTACCGGGGCCTCTTTTCACCCCTCCACTTT
TRBV27	TRBJ1-5	NA	NA	15	CASSPLGDGGQPQHF	TGTGCCAGCAGCCCACTCGGGGACGGCGGGCAGCCCCAGCATTTT
TRBV19	TRBJ2-7	TRBD1	NA	14	CASRLAGGLGEQYF	TGTGCCAGTAGGTTGGCAGGGGGTCTGGGCGAGCAGTACTTC
TRBV4-1	TRBJ1-5	TRBD1	NA	18	CASSPLGQGAFSSQPQHF	TGCGCCAGCAGCCCTCTAGGACAGGGGGCTTTTAGTAGTCAGCCCCAGCATTTT
TRBV7-6	TRBJ1-4	NA	NA	14	CASSLLESDEKLFF	TGTGCCAGCAGCTTACTCGAGAGCGATGAAAAACTGTTTTTT
TRBV19	TRBJ1-5	NA	NA	13	CASNSQQNQPQHF	TGTGCCAGTAACTCCCAACAAAATCAGCCCCAGCATTTT
TRBV9	TRBJ1-4	NA	medium-sized	15	CASSVGEDVSEKLFF	TGTGCCAGCAGCGTAGGGGAGGATGTTAGTGAAAAACTGTTTTTT
TRBV30	TRBJ1-2	NA	NA	15	CAWSVYRLGYYGYTF	TGTGCCTGGAGTGTATACAGGCTAGGTTACTATGGCTACACCTTC
TRBV7-6	TRBJ2-7	TRBD1	NA	14	CASSSGTGVYEQYF	TGTGCCAGCAGCTCGGGGACAGGGGTCTACGAGCAGTACTTC
TRBV5-1	TRBJ2-2	NA	NA	14	CAGRPSATSGELFF	TGCGCCGGACGGCCTTCGGCAACATCCGGGGAGCTGTTTTTT
TRBV9	TRBJ2-3	NA	NA	15	CASSGLAASTDTQYF	TGTGCCAGCAGCGGACTCGCGGCCAGCACAGATACGCAGTATTTT
TRBV28	TRBJ2-7	TRBD1	once	14	CASRTPTGTYEQYF	TGTGCCAGCAGAACCCCGACAGGGACCTACGAGCAGTACTTC
TRBV6-5	TRBJ2-1	NA	NA	14	CASSYSMSGNEQFF	TGTGCCAGCAGTTACTCGATGTCAGGCAATGAGCAGTTCTTC
TRBV7-9	TRBJ2-1	TRBD2	NA	15	CASSLTSRWSNEQFF	TGTGCCAGCAGCCTGACTAGCAGATGGTCCAATGAGCAGTTCTTC
TRBV7-2	TRBJ2-1	TRBD2	NA	15	CASSLGPGGLNEQFF	TGTGCCAGCAGCTTAGGGCCGGGGGGGCTCAATGAGCAGTTCTTC
TRBV7-8	TRBJ1-5	NA	NA	15	CASSLAVTSNQPQHF	TGTGCCAGCAGCTTAGCAGTCACCAGCAATCAGCCCCAGCATTTT
TRBV2	TRBJ1-1	TRBD1	few	16	CASRLRGQGPNTEAFF	TGTGCCAGCAGACTGAGGGGGCAGGGACCGAACACTGAAGCTTTCTTT
TRBV15	TRBJ1-3	NA	NA	15	CATSRDLGSGNTIYF	TGTGCCACCAGCAGAGATCTTGGCTCTGGAAACACCATATATTTT
TRBV7-9	TRBJ1-1	NA	NA	15	CASSFGSPRETEAFF	TGTGCCAGCAGCTTTGGTTCCCCCCGGGAGACTGAAGCTTTCTTT
TRBV14	TRBJ2-5	NA	NA	13	CASSQDLRETQYF	TGTGCCAGCAGCCAGGACTTGCGGGAGACCCAGTACTTC
TRBV27	TRBJ2-1	NA	NA	13	CASSLSDENEQFF	TGTGCCAGCAGTTTATCGGATGAGAATGAGCAGTTCTTC
TRBV5-4	TRBJ1-2	NA	NA	13	CASSLGREPGYTF	TGTGCCAGCAGCCTGGGCAGGGAACCCGGCTACACCTTC
TRBV7-2	TRBJ2-7	TRBD1	NA	16	CASSLGPGGLLYEQYF	TGTGCCAGCAGCTTAGGGCCAGGGGGCCTCCTCTACGAGCAGTACTTC
TRBV10-3	TRBJ1-2	NA	NA	15	CAISESVVGWGGYTF	TGTGCCATCAGTGAGTCGGTAGTAGGATGGGGTGGCTACACCTTC
TRBV5-8	TRBJ1-1	NA	NA	16	CASQDYLLDLNTEAFF	TGTGCCAGCCAGGACTACCTGTTAGATTTGAACACTGAAGCTTTCTTT
TRBV9	TRBJ1-5	NA	NA	15	CASSSRAGQNQPQHF	TGTGCCAGCAGCTCCCGGGCAGGACAGAATCAGCCCCAGCATTTT
TRBV19	TRBJ2-5	TRBD1	NA	15	CASSITGTGQETQYF	TGTGCCAGTAGTATAACAGGGACAGGACAAGAGACCCAGTACTTC
TRBV6-1	TRBJ1-2	TRBD1	NA	12	CASRQGSIGYTF	TGTGCCAGCCGACAGGGGTCTATTGGCTACACCTTC
TRBV11-2	TRBJ2-1	NA	NA	13	CASSVDRWNEQFF	TGTGCCAGCAGCGTAGACCGGTGGAATGAGCAGTTCTTC
TRBV30	TRBJ2-6	NA	NA	14	CAWSVGSGANVLTF	TGTGCCTGGAGTGTAGGGTCTGGGGCCAACGTCCTGACTTTC
TRBV6-5	TRBJ1-2	TRBD1	few	15	CASTSGTGFPYGYTF	TGTGCCAGCACCTCCGGGACAGGGTTCCCCTATGGCTACACCTTC
TRBV5-1	TRBJ1-2	NA	few	13	CASSRRGGSGYTF	TGTGCCAGCAGCCGACGAGGGGGGAGTGGCTACACCTTC
TRBV7-9	TRBJ1-1	TRBD1	NA	13	CASSPGTGSWAFF	TGTGCCAGCAGCCCCGGGACAGGGAGCTGGGCTTTCTTT
TRBV15	TRBJ2-7	TRBD2	NA	16	CATSGTSHTPIDEQYF	TGTGCCACCTCCGGGACTAGCCATACCCCTATCGACGAGCAGTACTTC
TRBV15	TRBJ2-3	TRBD1	NA	16	CATSRGTGGGTDTQYF	TGTGCCACCAGCAGAGGCACAGGGGGAGGTACAGATACGCAGTATTTT
TRBV9	TRBJ2-2	TRBD2	NA	16	CASSATGGLAPVELFF	TGTGCCAGCAGCGCGACGGGCGGACTAGCCCCCGTGGAGCTGTTTTTT
TRBV19	TRBJ2-2	TRBD1	NA	16	CASSSTGGLPSGELFF	TGTGCCAGTAGTTCGACAGGGGGCCTCCCATCCGGGGAGCTGTTTTTT
TRBV6-5	TRBJ2-5	NA	few	13	CASHGGYLETQYF	TGTGCCAGCCATGGGGGGTACCTAGAGACCCAGTACTTC
TRBV7-2	TRBJ2-7	TRBD2	NA	15	CASSLKASGGYEQYF	TGTGCCAGCAGCTTAAAAGCTAGCGGAGGCTACGAGCAGTACTTC
TRBV7-2	TRBJ2-3	TRBD2	NA	15	CASSLTGTSGGPVYF	TGTGCCAGCAGCTTAACCGGGACTAGCGGGGGGCCGGTGTATTTT
TRBV7-6	TRBJ2-7	TRBD2	NA	12	CASTGGGYEQYF	TGTGCCAGCACCGGGGGGGGGTACGAGCAGTACTTC
TRBV5-1	TRBJ2-7	TRBD1	NA	14	CASSLEGTGYEQYF	TGCGCCAGCAGCTTGGAGGGGACAGGGTACGAGCAGTACTTC
TRBV10-1	TRBJ2-1	NA	NA	16	CASSGRGDSGYNEQFF	TGCGCCAGCAGTGGGCGGGGGGACAGTGGATACAATGAGCAGTTCTTC
TRBV2	TRBJ1-1	NA	NA	12	CASSEYRGQAFF	TGTGCCAGCAGTGAATACCGGGGGCAAGCTTTCTTT
TRBV5-1	TRBJ1-6	NA	NA	16	CASSLGGRLENSPLHF	TGCGCCAGCAGCTTGGGGGGGAGATTGGAGAATTCACCCCTCCACTTT
TRBV5-4	TRBJ1-1	NA	NA	13	CASRKGVGVEAFF	TGTGCCAGCAGAAAGGGGGTCGGGGTTGAAGCTTTCTTT
TRBV4-1	TRBJ2-3	TRBD2	NA	17	CASSQEYGLAGTDTQYF	TGCGCCAGCAGCCAAGAGTACGGACTAGCGGGTACAGATACGCAGTATTTT
TRBV5-1	TRBJ2-7	TRBD1	NA	14	CASRSGQGPYEQYF	TGCGCCAGCAGATCAGGACAGGGGCCGTACGAGCAGTACTTC
TRBV6-1	TRBJ2-3	TRBD2	NA	14	CASIRGGPGDTQYF	TGTGCCAGCATACGCGGGGGGCCCGGAGATACGCAGTATTTT
TRBV10-1	TRBJ2-7	NA	NA	13	CATSAGATYEQYF	TGCGCCACCTCGGCCGGGGCCACCTACGAGCAGTACTTC
TRBV5-1	TRBJ2-1	TRBD2	NA	14	CASMSGGGRNEQFF	TGCGCCAGCATGTCCGGCGGGGGGCGGAATGAGCAGTTCTTC
TRBV4-2	TRBJ1-1	NA	NA	15	CASSQDREGKTEAFF	TGTGCCAGCAGCCAAGATCGGGAGGGTAAGACTGAAGCTTTCTTT
TRBV5-5	TRBJ1-6	TRBD1	NA	14	CASSTQGAGSPLHF	TGTGCCAGCAGCACCCAGGGGGCCGGTTCACCCCTCCACTTT